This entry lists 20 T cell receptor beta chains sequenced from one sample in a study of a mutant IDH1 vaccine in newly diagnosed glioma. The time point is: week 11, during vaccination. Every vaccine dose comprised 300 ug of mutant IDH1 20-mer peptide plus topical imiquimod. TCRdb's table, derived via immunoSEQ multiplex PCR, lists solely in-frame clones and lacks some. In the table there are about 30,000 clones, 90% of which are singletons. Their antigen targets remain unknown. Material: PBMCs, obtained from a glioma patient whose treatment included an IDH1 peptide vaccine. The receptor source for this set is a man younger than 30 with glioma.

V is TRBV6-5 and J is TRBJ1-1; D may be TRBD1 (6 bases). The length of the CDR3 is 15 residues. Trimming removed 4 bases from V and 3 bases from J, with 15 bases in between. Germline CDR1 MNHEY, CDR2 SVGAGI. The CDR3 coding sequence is TGTGCCAGCAGTTTGGGGGGGGCCTCGTACACTGAAGCTTTCTTT. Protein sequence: CASSLGGASYTEAFF.

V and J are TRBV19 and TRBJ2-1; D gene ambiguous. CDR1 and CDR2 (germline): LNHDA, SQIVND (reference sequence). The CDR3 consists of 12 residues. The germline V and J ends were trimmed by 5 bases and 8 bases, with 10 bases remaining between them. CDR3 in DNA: TGTGCCAGTAGTCCCCGGGTTGATGAGCAGTTCTTC. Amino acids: CASSPRVDEQFF.

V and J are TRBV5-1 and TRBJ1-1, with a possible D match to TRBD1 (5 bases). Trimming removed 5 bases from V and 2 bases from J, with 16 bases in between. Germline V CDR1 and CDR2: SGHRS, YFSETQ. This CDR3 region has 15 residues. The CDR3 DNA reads TGCGCCAGCAGACAAGATCCCGGGACCAACACTGAAGCTTTCTTT. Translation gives CASRQDPGTNTEAFF.

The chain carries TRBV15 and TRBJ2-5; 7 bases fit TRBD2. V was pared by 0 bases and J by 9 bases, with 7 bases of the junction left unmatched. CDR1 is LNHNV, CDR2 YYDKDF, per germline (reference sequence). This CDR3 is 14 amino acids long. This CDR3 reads CATSRDPSGKAQYF. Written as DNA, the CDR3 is TGTGCCACCAGCAGAGATCCCAGCGGGAAGGCCCAGTACTTC.

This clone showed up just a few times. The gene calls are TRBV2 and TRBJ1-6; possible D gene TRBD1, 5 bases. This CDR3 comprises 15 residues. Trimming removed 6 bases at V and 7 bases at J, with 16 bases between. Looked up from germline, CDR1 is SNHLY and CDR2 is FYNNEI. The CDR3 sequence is CASRDTRVGNSPLHF. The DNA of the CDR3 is TGTGCCAGCAGGGACACCAGGGTGGGAAATTCACCCCTCCACTTT.

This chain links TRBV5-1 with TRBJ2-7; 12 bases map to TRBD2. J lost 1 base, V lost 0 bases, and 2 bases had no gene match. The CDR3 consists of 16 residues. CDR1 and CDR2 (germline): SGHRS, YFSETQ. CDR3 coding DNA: TGCGCCAGCAGCTTGGGACTAGCGGGAGAATCCTACGAGCAGTACTTC. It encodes CASSLGLAGESYEQYF.

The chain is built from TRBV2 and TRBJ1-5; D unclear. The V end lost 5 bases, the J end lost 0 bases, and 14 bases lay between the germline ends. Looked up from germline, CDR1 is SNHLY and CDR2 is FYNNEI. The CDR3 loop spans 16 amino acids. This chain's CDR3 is CASSRIGRYSNQPQHF. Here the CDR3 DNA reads TGTGCCAGCAGTAGGATAGGGCGTTATAGCAATCAGCCCCAGCATTTT.

CDR3 coding DNA: TGTGCCAGTAGCAAGCCCTCCGGGACAGGGAAACAGCCCCAGCATTTT. It specifies CASSKPSGTGKQPQHF. This chain uses TRBV19 with TRBJ1-5; 9 bases agree with TRBD1. V shed 6 bases and J 7 bases; nucleotides not matched to a gene: 13. The CDR3 extends over 16 amino acids. Germline CDR1 LNHDA, CDR2 SQIVND (reference sequence).

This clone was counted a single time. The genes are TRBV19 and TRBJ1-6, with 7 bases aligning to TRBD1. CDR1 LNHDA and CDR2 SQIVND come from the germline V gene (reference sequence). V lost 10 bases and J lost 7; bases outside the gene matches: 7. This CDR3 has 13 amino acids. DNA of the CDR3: TGTGCCACCAGGGACAGTCGAAATTCACCCCTCCACTTT. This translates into CATRDSRNSPLHF.

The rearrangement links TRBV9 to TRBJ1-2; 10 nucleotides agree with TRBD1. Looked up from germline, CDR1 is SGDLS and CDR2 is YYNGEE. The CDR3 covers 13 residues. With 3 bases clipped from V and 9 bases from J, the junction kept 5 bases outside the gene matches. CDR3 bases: TGTGCCAGCAGCGCCGGGACAGGGGATAGCTACACCTTC. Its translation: CASSAGTGDSYTF.

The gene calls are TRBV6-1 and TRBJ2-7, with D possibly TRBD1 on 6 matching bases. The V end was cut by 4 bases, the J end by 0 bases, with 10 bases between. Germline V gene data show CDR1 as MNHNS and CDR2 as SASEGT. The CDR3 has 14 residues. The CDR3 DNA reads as TGTGCCAGCAGTGCACAGGGCCCCTCCTACGAGCAGTACTTC. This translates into CASSAQGPSYEQYF.

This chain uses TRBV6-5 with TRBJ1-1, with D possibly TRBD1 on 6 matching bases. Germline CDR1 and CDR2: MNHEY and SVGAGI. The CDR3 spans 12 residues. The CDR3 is CVSQGFTTEAFF. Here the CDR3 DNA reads TGTGTCTCGCAGGGGTTTACCACTGAAGCTTTCTTT.

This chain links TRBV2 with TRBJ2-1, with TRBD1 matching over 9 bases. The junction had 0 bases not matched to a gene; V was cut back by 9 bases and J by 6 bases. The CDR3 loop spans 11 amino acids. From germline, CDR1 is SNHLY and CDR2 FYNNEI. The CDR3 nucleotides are TGTGCCAGGACAGGGGGCAATGAGCAGTTCTTC. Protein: CARTGGNEQFF.

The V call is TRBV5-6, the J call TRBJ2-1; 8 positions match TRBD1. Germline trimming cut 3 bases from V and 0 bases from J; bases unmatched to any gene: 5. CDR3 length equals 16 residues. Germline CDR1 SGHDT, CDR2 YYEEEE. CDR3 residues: CASSSWTGSSYNEQFF. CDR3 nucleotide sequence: TGTGCCAGCAGCTCTTGGACAGGGAGCTCCTACAATGAGCAGTTCTTC.

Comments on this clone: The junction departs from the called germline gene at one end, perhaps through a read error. The CDR3 DNA follows: TGTGCTAGCAGCCGGACAGGGTTTGGAGAGACCCAGTACTTC. Amino acids: CASSRTGFGETQYF. The chain has TRBV7-7 and TRBJ2-5, with 8 bases identical to TRBD1. Germline CDR1 and CDR2: SSHAT and FNYEAQ (reference sequence). CDR3 length: 14 amino acids.

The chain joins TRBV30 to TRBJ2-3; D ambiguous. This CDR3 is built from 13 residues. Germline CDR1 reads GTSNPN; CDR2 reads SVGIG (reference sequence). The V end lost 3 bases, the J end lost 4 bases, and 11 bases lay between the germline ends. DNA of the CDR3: TGTGCCTGGAGAGAACCCCTAGCAGATACGCAGTATTTT. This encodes CAWREPLADTQYF.

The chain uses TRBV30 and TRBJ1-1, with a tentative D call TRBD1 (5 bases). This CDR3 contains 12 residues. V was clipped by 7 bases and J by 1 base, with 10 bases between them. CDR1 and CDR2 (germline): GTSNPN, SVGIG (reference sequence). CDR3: CALGPRNTEAFF. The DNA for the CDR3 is TGTGCCTTGGGACCGAGGAACACTGAAGCTTTCTTT.

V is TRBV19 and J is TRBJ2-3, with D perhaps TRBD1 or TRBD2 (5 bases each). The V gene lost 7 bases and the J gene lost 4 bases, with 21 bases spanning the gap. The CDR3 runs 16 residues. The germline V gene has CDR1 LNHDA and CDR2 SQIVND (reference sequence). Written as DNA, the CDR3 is TGTGCCAGTAAAGGGGACCCCCGTCATGTCGCAGATACGCAGTATTTT. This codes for CASKGDPRHVADTQYF.

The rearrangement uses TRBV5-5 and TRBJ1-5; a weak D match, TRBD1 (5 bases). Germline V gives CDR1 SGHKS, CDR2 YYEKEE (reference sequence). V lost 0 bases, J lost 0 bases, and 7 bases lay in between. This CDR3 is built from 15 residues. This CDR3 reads CASSLDRFSNQPQHF. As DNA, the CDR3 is TGTGCCAGCAGCTTGGACAGGTTTAGCAATCAGCCCCAGCATTTT. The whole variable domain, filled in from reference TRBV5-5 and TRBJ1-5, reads DAGVTQSPTHLIKTRGQQVTLRCSPISGHKSVSWYQQVLGQGPQFIFQYYEKEERGRGNFPDRFSARQFPNYSSELNVNALLLGDSALYLCASSLDRFSNQPQHFGDGTRLSIL.

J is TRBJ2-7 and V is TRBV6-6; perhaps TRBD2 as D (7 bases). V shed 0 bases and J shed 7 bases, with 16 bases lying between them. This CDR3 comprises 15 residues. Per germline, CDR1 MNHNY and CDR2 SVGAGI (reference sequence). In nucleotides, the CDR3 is TGTGCCAGCAGTTACTCGAGGGGGAGGGCCGAGGAGCAGTACTTC. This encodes CASSYSRGRAEEQYF.